These 21 T cell receptor beta chains were all obtained from the same sample, sequenced in a study of identical twins (TCRdb year 2016). The receptor library was made with 5' RACE. Sequencer: Illumina HiSeq 2000. In-frame beta chains were kept once TCRdb had trimmed the public reads at Q25 with fastp and called clones with MiXCR. Each entry is one CDR3 protein sequence, shown with its most common DNA and genes. The sample table contains roughly 710,000 distinct CDR3 sequences; only one count was recorded for 6.1% of them. The ten largest clones represent 1.5% to 2% of the sample. The sample consisted of naive T cells sorted from blood. The sample's cell subset or site label, in plain terms: cells isolated with a human naive T-cell isolation kit. The receptor set was obtained from a man aged 18 to 29 in good health.

This clonotype has a handful of counts. This chain links TRBV12-5 with TRBJ1-1; D gene ambiguous. CDR1 is LGHNT and CDR2 is FRNRAP in the germline V gene. This CDR3 contains 13 residues. V was pared by 8 bases and J by 3 bases, with 13 bases between. In nucleotides, the CDR3 is TGTGCTAGTAGCTGGGCGGAGGACACTGAAGCTTTCTTT. Its translation: CASSWAEDTEAFF.

This clonotype was counted only a few times. V and J are TRBV20-1 and TRBJ2-1; 10 bases fit TRBD2. The germline gives CDR1 DFQATT, CDR2 SNEGSKA (reference sequence). CDR3 length: 15 residues. Trimming removed 3 bases from V and 2 bases from J; junction bases left unmatched: 4. The chain's CDR3 is CSASRTSGPYNEQFF. CDR3 sequence (DNA): TGCAGTGCTAGCAGGACTAGCGGTCCCTACAATGAGCAGTTCTTC.

This clonotype was detected many times. It is likely a read error, because the conserved phenylalanine at the end of the CDR3 is missing. The DNA is omitted, as the CDR3 cannot be located on it reliably, and the CDR3 follows TCRdb's listing. The chain links TRBV20-1 to TRBJ2-1; the DNA was not compared with TRBD2, the D call given in the table. Germline V gene sequence: CDR1 DFQATT, CDR2 SNEGSKA (reference sequence). A total of 12 residues make up the CDR3, ends included. The CDR3 spells CSARAPKRERSE.

The table lists this clonotype with many counts. This sequence joins TRBV12-3 or TRBV12-4 and TRBJ1-4, with D possibly matching TRBD1 (5 bases). V was cut by 7 bases and J by 8 bases, with 11 bases left in between. CDR3 length equals 12 residues. Here the CDR3 DNA reads TGTGCCAGCACAGGGTTGAGGGAAAAACTGTTTTTT. Its translation is CASTGLREKLFF.

This clonotype was counted between two and nine times. A much larger clone differs by one base, so this may be a read error. Because it lacks the conserved phenylalanine or tryptophan at the end, this CDR3 is likely a read error. The gene calls are TRBV20-1 and TRBJ1-3; D gene ambiguous. This CDR3 comprises 13 residues. Trimming cost V 3 bases and J 3 bases, with 9 bases left between them. Looked up from germline, CDR1 is DFQATT and CDR2 is SNEGSKA (reference sequence). CDR3 DNA: TGCAGTGCTAGTCCAAGTAGTGGAAACACCATATATTCT. Amino acids: CSASPSSGNTIYS.

This clonotype showed up many times. This rearrangement joins TRBV20-1 to TRBJ2-3; 7 positions agree with TRBD2. After removal of 5 bases from V and 1 base from J, the junction contained 3 bases not matched to a gene. The CDR3 sequence is 13 residues long. The germline gives CDR1 DFQATT, CDR2 SNEGSKA (reference sequence). The CDR3 is CSARGRGTDTQYF. As DNA, the CDR3 is TGCAGTGCTCGCGGGAGAGGCACAGATACGCAGTATTTT.

This clonotype was detected many times. The chain recombines TRBV20-1 with TRBJ2-3; possibly TRBD1 for D (5 bases). Germline loops: CDR1 DFQATT, CDR2 SNEGSKA (reference sequence). This CDR3 spans 16 amino acids. Trimming took off 0 bases at V and 4 bases at J, with 17 bases between the two ends. The CDR3 region is CSARDLNDRGADTQYF. For the CDR3, the DNA is TGCAGTGCTAGAGATCTTAACGACAGAGGCGCAGATACGCAGTATTTT.

About this clonotype: A much more abundant neighbour one base away suggests this may be a read error. The conserved phenylalanine or tryptophan normally closing the CDR3 is absent here, so this likely arose from a read error. The chain carries TRBV6-2 or TRBV6-3 and TRBJ2-7; D gene uncertain. CDR1 is MNHEY and CDR2 is SVGEGT in the germline V gene. This CDR3 is built from 13 residues. V lost 2 bases and J 0 bases, leaving 5 bases between the germline ends. The CDR3 sequence is CASSYPLSYEQYC. Here the CDR3 DNA reads TGTGCCAGCAGTTACCCGCTCTCCTACGAGCAGTACTGC.

The table lists this clonotype with a few counts. This chain connects TRBV14 to TRBJ2-5; TRBD2 matches 8 bases. Germline CDR1 reads SGHDN; CDR2 reads FVKESK. J lost 3 bases, V lost 1 base, and 13 bases had no gene match. The length of the CDR3 is 18 residues. Here the CDR3 DNA reads TGTGCCAGCAGCCAAGGAACGAGAAGCGGGAGACGAAAAGAGACCCAGTACTTC. This translates into CASSQGTRSGRRKETQYF.

The chain joins TRBV2 to TRBJ2-7, with D perhaps matching TRBD1 (5 bases). The CDR3 length is 12 residues. The germline gives CDR1 SNHLY, CDR2 FYNNEI. V lost 8 bases to trimming and J lost 6 bases, with 14 bases between them. In DNA form, the CDR3 reads TGTGCCAGCGGGGAAGGGGTCGGCGAGCAGTACGTC. As protein: CASGEGVGEQYV.

The sample holds many counts of this clonotype. The V call is TRBV20-1, the J call TRBJ2-1; 8 bases fit TRBD2. There are 17 residues in the CDR3. Germline V gene lookup returns CDR1 DFQATT and CDR2 SNEGSKA (reference sequence). Trimming cost V 0 bases and J 0 bases; bases outside gene matches: 7. CDR3 in DNA: TGCAGTGCTAGAGATACCCCAGCGGGAGCCTCCTACAATGAGCAGTTCTTC. This codes for CSARDTPAGASYNEQFF.

The table lists this clonotype with a few counts. The V call is TRBV27, the J call TRBJ2-5; TRBD1 matches 11 bases. CDR3 length: 15 amino acids. V lost 5 bases to trimming and J lost 4 bases; unmatched junction nucleotides: 6. Germline values: CDR1 MNHEY, CDR2 SMNVEV (reference sequence). The CDR3 is CASSGTGGSGETQYF. In DNA, the CDR3 is TGTGCCAGCAGTGGGACAGGGGGATCTGGAGAGACCCAGTACTTC.

This clonotype was counted only a few times. This chain joins TRBV9 and TRBJ2-1; D perhaps matches TRBD1 (6 bases). Germline CDR1 and CDR2: SGDLS and YYNGEE. This CDR3 region has 16 residues. V shed 4 bases and J shed 4 bases, with 18 bases lying between them. The CDR3 reads CASSPHPGQKYNEQFF. The DNA for the CDR3 is TGTGCCAGCAGCCCCCATCCGGGACAAAAATACAATGAGCAGTTCTTC.

This clonotype has a count of ten or more. The V call is TRBV7-2, the J call TRBJ2-2, with a tentative D call TRBD2 (5 bases). The CDR3 length is 13 residues. The germline gives CDR1 SGHTA, CDR2 FQGNSA. With 2 bases removed from V and 8 bases from J, the gap between germline ends came to 9 bases. This CDR3 reads CASSLLSGGELFF. CDR3 in DNA: TGTGCCAGCAGCTTACTGAGCGGAGGGGAGCTGTTTTTT.

This clonotype has a count of ten or more. The chain uses TRBV7-2 and TRBJ1-1; D is uncertain. CDR3 size: 14 residues. Deletions cut 6 bases from V and 5 bases from J, with 16 bases between. Germline lookup yields CDR1 SGHTA and CDR2 FQGNSA. DNA of the CDR3: TGTGCCAGCAGAACACTGGCGGGTAGGACTGAAGCTTTCTTT. Its translation is CASRTLAGRTEAFF.

A few counts support this clonotype. V usage is TRBV6-5 and J usage is TRBJ1-4, with 9 positions matching TRBD1. The CDR3 consists of 15 residues. With V trimmed by 2 bases and J by 5 bases, 3 bases remained unmatched. Germline-derived CDR1 and CDR2 are MNHEY and SVGAGI. The CDR3 loop reads CASSYDRGWNEKLFF. DNA for the CDR3: TGTGCCAGCAGTTACGACAGGGGGTGGAATGAAAAACTGTTTTTT.

In nucleotides, the CDR3 is TGCAGCGTTGAAGATTCGGGGACGTCCTACAATGAGCAGTTCTTC. Its translation is CSVEDSGTSYNEQFF. This rearrangement joins TRBV29-1 to TRBJ2-1; the D call may be TRBD1 or TRBD2 (5 bases each). The CDR3 totals 15 residues. The V gene lost 0 bases and the J gene lost 1 base, with 10 bases spanning the gap. Germline V gives CDR1 SQVTM, CDR2 ANQGSEA.

This clonotype was counted ten times or more. The genes are TRBV25-1 and TRBJ2-1; 10 nucleotides agree with TRBD2. This CDR3 is built from 17 residues. The J segment lost 3 bases and the V segment lost 1 base, leaving 6 bases of the junction unmatched. Germline lookup yields CDR1 MGHDK and CDR2 SYGVNS. CDR3 in amino acids: CASSEWGRTSGYNEQFF. The DNA of the CDR3 is TGTGCCAGCAGTGAATGGGGAAGGACTAGCGGCTACAATGAGCAGTTCTTC.

This clonotype was observed many times. V gene TRBV9 combines with J gene TRBJ2-2, with 8 bases that match TRBD2. Unmatched junction bases numbered 15, after V lost 4 bases and J lost 4 bases. The CDR3 totals 18 residues. Per the germline V gene, CDR1 is SGDLS and CDR2 is YYNGEE. The CDR3 here is CASSPTIGGLAGTGELFF. The CDR3 coding sequence is TGTGCCAGCAGCCCCACGATCGGGGGGCTAGCGGGCACCGGGGAGCTGTTTTTT.

The chain has TRBV5-6 and TRBJ1-4; 7 nucleotides agree with TRBD1. Trimming took 3 bases from V and 5 from J; bases not matched to a gene: 10. Germline CDR1 and CDR2: SGHDT and YYEEEE. This CDR3 comprises 16 residues. CDR3 sequence: CASSSTPGQINEKLFF. In DNA form, the CDR3 reads TGTGCCAGCAGCTCAACGCCGGGACAGATAAATGAAAAACTGTTTTTT.

Many counts were recorded for this clonotype. V gene TRBV20-1 combines with J gene TRBJ1-1; D gene unclear. Germline CDR1 and CDR2: DFQATT and SNEGSKA (reference sequence). This CDR3 contains 13 residues. Trimming removed 0 bases at V and 0 bases at J, with 5 bases between. The CDR3 coding sequence is TGCAGTGCTAGAGATATGGTGAACACTGAAGCTTTCTTT. Translated: CSARDMVNTEAFF.